A selection of T cell receptor beta chains follows, all from one sample in a study of T cell responses to AZD1222 COVID-19 vaccine. Profiling relied on immunoSEQ multiplex PCR, and the TCRdb table lists in-frame clones only, not all of them. The sample holds around 130,000 clones, just over 85% seen once. The starting material was peripheral blood, obtained on day 0 of AZD1222 vaccination. The receptors come from an adult in good health. Each CDR3 is given without its conserved first and last residue.

j_gene	v_gene	CDR3aa
TRBJ2-3	TRBV24-1	ATSDLRTDTDTQY
TRBJ2-3	TRBV10-3	AISETTRGSTDTQY
TRBJ1-2	TRBV18	ASSSGGGGSYGYT
TRBJ2-3	TRBV23-1	ASRQNNKNRDRGSTDTQY
TRBJ2-1	TRBV9	ASSAQPGQGYVEQF
TRBJ1-1	TRBV19	ASSQGWYTEAF
TRBJ1-2	TRBV19	ASSTSGGLNYGYT
TRBJ1-1	TRBV6-1	ATSRQGNTEAF
TRBJ2-7	TRBV7-3	ASSPGGSGNYEQY
TRBJ1-4	TRBV11-2	ASSPGQGFNEKLF
TRBJ1-6	TRBV11-2	ASAGTDNSPLH
TRBJ1-5	TRBV28	ASSTRTGKSQPQH
TRBJ1-2	TRBV19	ASSIYPPGANYGYT
TRBJ2-2	TRBV19	ASSSQSDTGELF
TRBJ1-4	TRBV30	AWNRDRSNEKLF
TRBJ2-7	TRBV10-3	AISASGSGSYEQY
TRBJ2-7	TRBV21-1	ASSKLRLTGTTYEQY
TRBJ2-3	TRBV7-9	ASRATSGADTQY
TRBJ2-7	TRBV5-1	ASMVAGGSSYEQY
TRBJ2-2	TRBV11-2	ASSLLAHANTGELF
TRBJ2-7	TRBV6-2/TRBV6-3	ASSADRDSYEQY
TRBJ2-5	TRBV9	ASSVSTSQETQY
TRBJ1-1	TRBV7-2	ASSGRVRKAF
TRBJ2-1	TRBV7-9	ASSLVGISLAGVDEQF
TRBJ1-1	TRBV27	ASSPRGLEAF
TRBJ2-7	TRBV28	ASSLPQGGNEQY